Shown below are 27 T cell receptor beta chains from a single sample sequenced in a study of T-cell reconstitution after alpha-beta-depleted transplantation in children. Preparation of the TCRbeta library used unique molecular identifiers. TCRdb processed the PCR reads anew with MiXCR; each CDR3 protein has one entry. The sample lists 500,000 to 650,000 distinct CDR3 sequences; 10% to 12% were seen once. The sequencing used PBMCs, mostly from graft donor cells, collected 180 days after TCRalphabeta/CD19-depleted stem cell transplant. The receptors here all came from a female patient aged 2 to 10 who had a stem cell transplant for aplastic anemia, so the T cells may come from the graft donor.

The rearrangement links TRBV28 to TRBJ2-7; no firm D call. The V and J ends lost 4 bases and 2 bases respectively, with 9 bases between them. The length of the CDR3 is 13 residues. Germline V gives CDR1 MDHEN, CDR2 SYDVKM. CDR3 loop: CASSSWAPYEQYV. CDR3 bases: TGTGCCAGCAGTTCTTGGGCGCCCTACGAGCAGTACGTC.

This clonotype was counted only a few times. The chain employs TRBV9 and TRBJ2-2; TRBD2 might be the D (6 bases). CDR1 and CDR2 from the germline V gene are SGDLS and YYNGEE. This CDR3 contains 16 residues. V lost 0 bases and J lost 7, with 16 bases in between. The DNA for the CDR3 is TGTGCCAGCAGCGTAGCTCTGGTAGCGGCGGACGGGGAGCTGTTTTTT. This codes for CASSVALVAADGELFF.

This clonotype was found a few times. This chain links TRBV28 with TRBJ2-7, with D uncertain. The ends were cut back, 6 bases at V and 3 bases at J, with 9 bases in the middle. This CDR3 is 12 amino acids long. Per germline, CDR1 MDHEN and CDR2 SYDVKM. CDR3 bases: TGTGCCAGCAGCCGAGCCAACTACGAGCAGTACTTC. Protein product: CASSRANYEQYF. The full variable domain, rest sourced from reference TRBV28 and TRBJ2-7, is DVKVTQSSRYLVKRTGEKVFLECVQDMDHENMFWYRQDPGLGLRLIYFSYDVKMKEKGDIPEGYSVSREKKERFSLILESASTNQTSMYLCASSRANYEQYFGPGTRLTVT.

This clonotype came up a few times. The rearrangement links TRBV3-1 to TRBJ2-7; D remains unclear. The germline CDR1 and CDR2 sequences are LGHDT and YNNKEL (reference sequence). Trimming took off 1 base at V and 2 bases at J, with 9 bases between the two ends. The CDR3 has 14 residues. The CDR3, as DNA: TGTGCCAGCAGCCAAGGAGGCGGTACCTACGAGCAGTACTTC. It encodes CASSQGGGTYEQYF.

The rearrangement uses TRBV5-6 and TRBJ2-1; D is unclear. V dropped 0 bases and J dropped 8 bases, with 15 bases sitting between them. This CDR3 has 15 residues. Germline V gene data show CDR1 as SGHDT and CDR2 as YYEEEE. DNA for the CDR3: TGTGCCAGCAGCTTGGCCGGTCTTGTTTCCGATGAGCAGTTCTTC. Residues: CASSLAGLVSDEQFF.

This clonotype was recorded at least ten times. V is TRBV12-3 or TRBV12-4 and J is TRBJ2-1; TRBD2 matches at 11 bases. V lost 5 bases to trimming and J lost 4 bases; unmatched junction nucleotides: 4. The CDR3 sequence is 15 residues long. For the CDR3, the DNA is TGTGCCAGCAGTAGACTAGCGGGGAGATACAATGAGCAGTTCTTC. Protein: CASSRLAGRYNEQFF.

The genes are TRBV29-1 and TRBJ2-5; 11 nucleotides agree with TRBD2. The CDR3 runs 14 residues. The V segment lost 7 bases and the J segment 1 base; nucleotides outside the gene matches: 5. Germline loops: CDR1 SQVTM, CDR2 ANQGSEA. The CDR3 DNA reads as TGCAGCGCTGCTAGCGGGAGGATCCAAGAGACCCAGTACTTC. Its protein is CSAASGRIQETQYF.

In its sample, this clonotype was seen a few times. CDR3 bases: TGTGCCAGCAGCCAAATGGCGGGACTTAATGAAAAACTGTTTTTT. The encoded protein is CASSQMAGLNEKLFF. The chain links TRBV14 to TRBJ1-4; maybe TRBD1 (5 bases). Germline loops: CDR1 SGHDN, CDR2 FVKESK. This CDR3 has 15 amino acids. V gave up 2 bases and J gave up 4 bases, with 11 bases separating them.

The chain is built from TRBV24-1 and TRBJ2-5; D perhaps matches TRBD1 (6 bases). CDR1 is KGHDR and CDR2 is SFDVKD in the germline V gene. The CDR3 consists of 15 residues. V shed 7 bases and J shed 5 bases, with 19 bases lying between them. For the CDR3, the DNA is TGTGCCACCAGCCACTTTACGACAGGAAAGGAGACCCAGTACTTC. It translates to CATSHFTTGKETQYF.

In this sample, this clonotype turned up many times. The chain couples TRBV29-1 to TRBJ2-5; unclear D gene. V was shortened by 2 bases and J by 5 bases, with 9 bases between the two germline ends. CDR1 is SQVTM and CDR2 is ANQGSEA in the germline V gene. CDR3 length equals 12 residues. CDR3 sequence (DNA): TGCAGCGTTGAATCCCAGGCGGAGACCCAGTACTTC. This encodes CSVESQAETQYF.

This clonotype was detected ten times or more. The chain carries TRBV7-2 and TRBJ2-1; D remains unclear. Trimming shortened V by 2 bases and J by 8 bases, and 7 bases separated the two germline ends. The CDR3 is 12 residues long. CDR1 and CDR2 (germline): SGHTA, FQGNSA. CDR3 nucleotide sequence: TGTGCCAGCAGCTTATTCATCTATGAGCAGTTCTTC. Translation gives CASSLFIYEQFF.

As DNA, the CDR3 is TGTGCCACCAGGACCGGACGGATCTCTGGAAACACCATATATTTT. It yields the protein CATRTGRISGNTIYF. The gene calls are TRBV15 and TRBJ1-3; D is unresolved. CDR1 is LNHNV, CDR2 YYDKDF, per germline (reference sequence). V dropped 6 bases and J dropped 0 bases, with 12 bases sitting between them. The CDR3 covers 15 residues.

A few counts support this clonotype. The CDR3 coding sequence is TGTGCCACCAGCAGAGTCGGGACCGCGAACACTGAAGCTTTCTTT. Its protein is CATSRVGTANTEAFF. The V and J genes are TRBV15 and TRBJ1-1, with a possible D match to TRBD1 (5 bases). Per the germline V gene, CDR1 is LNHNV and CDR2 is YYDKDF (reference sequence). Trimming took off 1 base at V and 1 base at J, with 10 bases between the two ends. This CDR3 has 15 amino acids.

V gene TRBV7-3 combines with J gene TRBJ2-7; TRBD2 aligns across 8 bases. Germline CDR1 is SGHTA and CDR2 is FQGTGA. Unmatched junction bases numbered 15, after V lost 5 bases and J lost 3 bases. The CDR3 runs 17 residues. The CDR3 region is CASSRTPREGESYEQYF. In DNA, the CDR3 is TGTGCCAGCAGCCGCACTCCCCGGGAGGGTGAGAGCTACGAGCAGTACTTC.

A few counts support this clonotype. The CDR3 here is CASSWDLPSNEQFF. Written as DNA, the CDR3 is TGTGCCAGCAGTTGGGACCTCCCCTCCAATGAGCAGTTCTTC. The chain links TRBV6-2 or TRBV6-3 to TRBJ2-1; D tentatively reads TRBD1 or TRBD2 (5 bases each). Trimming pared 4 bases from V and 6 bases from J, leaving 13 bases between. This CDR3 comprises 14 residues. CDR1 and CDR2 (germline): MNHEY, SVGEGT.

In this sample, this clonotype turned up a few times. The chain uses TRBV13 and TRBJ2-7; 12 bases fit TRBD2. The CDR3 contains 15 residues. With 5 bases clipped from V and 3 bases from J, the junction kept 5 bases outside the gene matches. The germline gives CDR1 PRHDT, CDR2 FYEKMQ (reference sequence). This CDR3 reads CASSLGTSGYYEQYF. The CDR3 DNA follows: TGTGCCAGCAGCCTCGGGACTAGCGGGTACTACGAGCAGTACTTC.

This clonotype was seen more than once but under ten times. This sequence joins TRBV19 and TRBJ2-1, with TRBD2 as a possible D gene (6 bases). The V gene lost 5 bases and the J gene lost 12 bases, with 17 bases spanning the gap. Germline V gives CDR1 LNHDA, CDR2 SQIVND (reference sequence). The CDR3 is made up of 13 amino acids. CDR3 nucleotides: TGTGCCAGTAGTCTCCTCCCGGGGAGGCGGCAGTTCTTC. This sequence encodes CASSLLPGRRQFF. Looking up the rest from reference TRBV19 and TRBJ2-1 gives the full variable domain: DGGITQSPKYLFRKEGQNVTLSCEQNLNHDAMYWYRQDPGQGLRLIYYSQIVNDFQKGDIAEGYSVSREKKESFPLTVTSAQKNPTAFYLCASSLLPGRRQFFGPGTRLTVL.

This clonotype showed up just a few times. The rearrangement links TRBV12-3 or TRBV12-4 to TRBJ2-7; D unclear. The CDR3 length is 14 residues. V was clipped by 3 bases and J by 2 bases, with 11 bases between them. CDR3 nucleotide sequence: TGTGCCAGCAGTTTGGGCAGGATCCCCTACGAGCAGTACTTC. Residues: CASSLGRIPYEQYF.

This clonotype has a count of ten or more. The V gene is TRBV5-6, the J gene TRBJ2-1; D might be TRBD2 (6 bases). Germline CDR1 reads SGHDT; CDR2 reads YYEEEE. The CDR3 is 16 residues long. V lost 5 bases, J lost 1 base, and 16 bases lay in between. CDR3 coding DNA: TGTGCCAGCAGTCTGGGGGGTCAGTCTTCCTACAATGAGCAGTTCTTC. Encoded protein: CASSLGGQSSYNEQFF.

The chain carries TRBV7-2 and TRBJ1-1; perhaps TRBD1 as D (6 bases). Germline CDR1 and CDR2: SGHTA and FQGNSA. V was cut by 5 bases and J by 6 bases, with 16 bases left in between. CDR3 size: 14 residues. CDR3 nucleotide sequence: TGTGCCAGCAGCCCAGCACGGGGGCTAGCTGAAGCTTTCTTT. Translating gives CASSPARGLAEAFF. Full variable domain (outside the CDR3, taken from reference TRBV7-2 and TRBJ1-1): GAGVSQSPSNKVTEKGKDVELRCDPISGHTALYWYRQSLGQGLEFLIYFQGNSAPDKSGLPSDRFSAERTGGSVSTLTIQRTQQEDSAVYLCASSPARGLAEAFFGQGTRLTVV.

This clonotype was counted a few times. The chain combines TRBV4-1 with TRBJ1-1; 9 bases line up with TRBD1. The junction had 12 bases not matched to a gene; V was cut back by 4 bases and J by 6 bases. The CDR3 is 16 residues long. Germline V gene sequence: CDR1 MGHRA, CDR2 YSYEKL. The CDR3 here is CASSLPHGTGPAEAFF. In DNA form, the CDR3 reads TGCGCCAGCAGCCTCCCGCACGGGACAGGGCCGGCTGAAGCTTTCTTT.

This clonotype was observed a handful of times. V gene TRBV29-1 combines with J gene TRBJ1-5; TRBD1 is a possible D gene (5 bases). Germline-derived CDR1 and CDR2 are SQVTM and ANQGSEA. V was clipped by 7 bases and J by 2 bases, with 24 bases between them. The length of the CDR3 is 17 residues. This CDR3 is CSASMGGLGAGNQPQHF. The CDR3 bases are TGCAGCGCCTCGATGGGGGGACTCGGGGCGGGCAATCAGCCCCAGCATTTT.

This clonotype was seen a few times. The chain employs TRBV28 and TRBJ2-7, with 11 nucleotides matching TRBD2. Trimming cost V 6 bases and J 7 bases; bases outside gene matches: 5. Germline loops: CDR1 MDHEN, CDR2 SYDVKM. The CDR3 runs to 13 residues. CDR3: CASRLAGGQEQYF. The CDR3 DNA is TGTGCCAGCAGGCTAGCGGGAGGTCAGGAGCAGTACTTC. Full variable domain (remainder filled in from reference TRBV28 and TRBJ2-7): DVKVTQSSRYLVKRTGEKVFLECVQDMDHENMFWYRQDPGLGLRLIYFSYDVKMKEKGDIPEGYSVSREKKERFSLILESASTNQTSMYLCASRLAGGQEQYFGPGTRLTVT.

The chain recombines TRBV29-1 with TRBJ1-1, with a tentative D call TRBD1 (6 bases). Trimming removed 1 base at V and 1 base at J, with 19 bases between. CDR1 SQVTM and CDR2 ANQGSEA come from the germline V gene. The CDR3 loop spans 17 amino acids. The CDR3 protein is CSVEVLEGGVRNTEAFF. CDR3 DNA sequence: TGCAGCGTTGAAGTTCTCGAGGGGGGGGTTCGGAACACTGAAGCTTTCTTT.

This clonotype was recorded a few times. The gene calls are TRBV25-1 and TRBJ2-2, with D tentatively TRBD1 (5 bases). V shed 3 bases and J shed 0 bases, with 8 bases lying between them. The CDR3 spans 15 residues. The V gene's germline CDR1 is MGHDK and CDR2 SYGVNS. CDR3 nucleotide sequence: TGTGCCAGCAGTGAGGTCAGGGCGAACACCGGGGAGCTGTTTTTT. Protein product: CASSEVRANTGELFF.

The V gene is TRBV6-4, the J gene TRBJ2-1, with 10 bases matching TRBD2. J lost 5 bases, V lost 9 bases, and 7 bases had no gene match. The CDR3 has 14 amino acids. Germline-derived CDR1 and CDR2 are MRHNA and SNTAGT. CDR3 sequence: CASSLAGVHNEQFF. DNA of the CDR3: TGTGCCAGTTCGCTAGCGGGGGTCCACAATGAGCAGTTCTTC.

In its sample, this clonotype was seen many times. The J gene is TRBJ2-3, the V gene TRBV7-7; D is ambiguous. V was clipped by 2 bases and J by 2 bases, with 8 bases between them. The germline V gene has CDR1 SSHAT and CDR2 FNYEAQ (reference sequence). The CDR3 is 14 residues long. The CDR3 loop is CASSLLGNTDTQYF. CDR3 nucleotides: TGTGCCAGCAGCTTATTAGGGAACACAGATACGCAGTATTTT.